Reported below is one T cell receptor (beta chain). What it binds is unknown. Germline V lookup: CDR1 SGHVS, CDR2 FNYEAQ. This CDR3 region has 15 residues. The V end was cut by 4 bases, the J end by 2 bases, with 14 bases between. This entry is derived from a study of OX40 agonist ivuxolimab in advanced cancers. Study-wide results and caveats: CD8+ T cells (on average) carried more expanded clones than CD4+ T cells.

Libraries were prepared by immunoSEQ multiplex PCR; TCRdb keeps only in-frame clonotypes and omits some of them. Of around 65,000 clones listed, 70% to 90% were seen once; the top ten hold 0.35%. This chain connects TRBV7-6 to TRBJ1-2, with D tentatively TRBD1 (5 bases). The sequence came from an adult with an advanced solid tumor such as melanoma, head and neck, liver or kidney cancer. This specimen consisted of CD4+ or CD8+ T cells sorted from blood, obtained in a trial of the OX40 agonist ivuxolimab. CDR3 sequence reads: CASSSLRGANYGYTF. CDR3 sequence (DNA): TGTGCCAGCAGCTCCCTCCGAGGGGCCAACTATGGCTACACCTTC. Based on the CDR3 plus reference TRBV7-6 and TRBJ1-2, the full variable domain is GAGVSQSPRYKVTKRGQDVALRCDPISGHVSLYWYRQALGQGPEFLTYFNYEAQQDKSGLPNDRFSAERPEGSISTLTIQRTEQRDSAMYRCASSSLRGANYGYTFGSGTRLTVV.